The 18 T cell receptor beta chains reported below all come from one sample, sequenced in a study of T-cell reconstitution after alpha-beta-depleted transplantation in children. Preparation of the TCRbeta library involved a method that used unique molecular identifiers. MiXCR, run by TCRdb on the PCR reads, gives a single entry per CDR3 protein. The sample consists of about 98,000 distinct CDR3 sequences, roughly 7.1% of them appearing once. This specimen consisted of PBMCs, obtained before TCRalphabeta/CD19-depleted stem cell transplant. The source is a boy aged 2 to 9 with acute lymphoblastic leukemia, due to receive a stem cell transplant.

In its sample, this clonotype was seen many times. V is TRBV5-6 and J is TRBJ2-5; a possible D gene is TRBD2 (6 bases). This CDR3 contains 12 residues. V was clipped by 4 bases and J by 3 bases, with 7 bases between them. Germline V gene data show CDR1 as SGHDT and CDR2 as YYEEEE. CDR3: CASSRTKETQYF. In DNA form, the CDR3 reads TGTGCCAGCAGCCGGACTAAAGAGACCCAGTACTTC.

This clonotype was seen ten or more times. The J gene is TRBJ2-7, the V gene TRBV7-2, with 8 bases matching TRBD1. Germline trimming cut 5 bases from V and 5 bases from J; bases unmatched to any gene: 8. The germline V gene has CDR1 SGHTA and CDR2 FQGNSA. The length of the CDR3 is 14 residues. Here the CDR3 DNA reads TGTGCCAGCAGCCAAATCGGACAGGGCCACGAGCAGTACTTC. It encodes CASSQIGQGHEQYF.

The chain has TRBV15 and TRBJ1-2; D call uncertain. The germline V gene encodes CDR1 LNHNV and CDR2 YYDKDF (reference sequence). This CDR3 has 14 amino acids. Between the trimmed V and J ends, which lost 2 bases and 4 bases, there was a span of 11 bases. The CDR3 DNA reads as TGTGCCACCAGCAGACCCCAGGACGGCTATGGCTACACCTTC. Amino acids: CATSRPQDGYGYTF.

This clonotype was seen ten or more times. V usage is TRBV7-6 and J usage is TRBJ1-1; 11 bases agree with TRBD1. In germline, CDR1 is SGHVS, CDR2 FNYEAQ. V shed 3 bases, J shed 3 bases, and the junction held 3 bases outside the gene matches. The CDR3 contains 15 residues. This CDR3 reads CASSFRTGGYTEAFF. Here the CDR3 DNA reads TGTGCCAGCAGCTTCCGGACAGGGGGCTACACTGAAGCTTTCTTT. The full variable domain, its missing parts supplied by reference TRBV7-6 and TRBJ1-1, is GAGVSQSPRYKVTKRGQDVALRCDPISGHVSLYWYRQALGQGPEFLTYFNYEAQQDKSGLPNDRFSAERPEGSISTLTIQRTEQRDSAMYRCASSFRTGGYTEAFFGQGTRLTVV.

This clonotype was found many times. V gene TRBV5-1 combines with J gene TRBJ2-2; perhaps TRBD2 as D (7 bases). The CDR3 is 15 residues long. V lost 9 bases and J lost 4, with 19 bases in between. The germline CDR1 and CDR2 sequences are SGHRS and YFSETQ. CDR3 DNA: TGCGCCACCCGGCCGGGGGGCGCCGGCACCGGGGAGCTGTTTTTT. This encodes CATRPGGAGTGELFF.

The genes are TRBV7-2 and TRBJ2-1; D possibly corresponds to TRBD2 (5 bases). The CDR3 runs to 14 residues. V was cut by 5 bases and J by 7 bases, with 15 bases left in between. Germline V CDR1 and CDR2: SGHTA, FQGNSA. The CDR3: CASSTHSVGNEQFF. Written as DNA, the CDR3 is TGTGCCAGCAGCACTCATAGCGTTGGGAATGAGCAGTTCTTC.

The gene calls are TRBV6-5 and TRBJ1-6; D is perhaps TRBD1 (5 bases). CDR3 size: 15 residues. Germline V lookup: CDR1 MNHEY, CDR2 SVGAGI. V lost 1 base and J lost 6, with 10 bases in between. The CDR3 nucleotides read TGTGCCAGCAGTTACTACGGGGGAGGTAATTCACCCCTCCACTTT. Translating it yields CASSYYGGGNSPLHF.

The rearrangement uses TRBV6-2 or TRBV6-3 and TRBJ1-5; D not resolved. Germline V CDR1 and CDR2: MNHEY, SVGEGT. CDR3 length: 13 amino acids. V was pared by 6 bases and J by 6 bases, with 12 bases between. In nucleotides, the CDR3 is TGTGCCAGCAGGCCGGGTTTTCCTCAGCCCCAGCATTTT. It specifies CASRPGFPQPQHF.

This clonotype was seen only a few times. The chain links TRBV2 to TRBJ2-1, with 10 bases lining up with TRBD2. The CDR3 totals 14 residues. From germline, CDR1 is SNHLY and CDR2 FYNNEI. V gave up 8 bases and J gave up 4 bases; unmatched junction bases: 5. CDR3 sequence: CASRLAGTYNEQFF. CDR3 coding DNA: TGTGCCAGCCGACTAGCGGGTACATACAATGAGCAGTTCTTC.

This clonotype was picked up a small number of times. V gene TRBV6-5 combines with J gene TRBJ1-2; a possible D gene is TRBD1 (6 bases). The CDR3 is made up of 16 amino acids. Trimming shortened V by 3 bases and J by 2 bases, and 16 bases separated the two germline ends. Germline CDR1 and CDR2: MNHEY and SVGAGI. This CDR3 reads CASSYTSGQTNYGYTF. Here the CDR3 DNA reads TGTGCCAGCAGTTATACCTCGGGACAAACCAACTATGGCTACACCTTC.

Turning to this clonotype: The junction shows a germline mismatch at one end, possibly a read error. The chain uses TRBV25-1 and TRBJ2-3, with 12 nucleotides matching TRBD1. Germline lookup yields CDR1 MGHDK and CDR2 SYGVNS. This CDR3 spans 16 amino acids. CDR3: CASSEYGDRGPDMQYF. CDR3 sequence (DNA): TGTGCCAGCAGTGAATATGGGGACAGGGGGCCCGATATGCAGTATTTT.

This clonotype was counted at least ten times. The CDR3 bases are TGCAGTGCACCGGACAGGGGCAAAGGGCAGCCCCAGCATTTT. Encoded protein: CSAPDRGKGQPQHF. The chain employs TRBV20-1 and TRBJ1-5; TRBD1 matches 9 bases. Per the germline V gene, CDR1 is DFQATT and CDR2 is SNEGSKA (reference sequence). This CDR3 spans 14 amino acids. After removal of 6 bases from V and 7 bases from J, the junction contained 10 bases not matched to a gene.

The chain joins TRBV12-3 or TRBV12-4 to TRBJ1-5; 8 nucleotides line up with TRBD1. The junction had 10 bases not matched to a gene; V was cut back by 5 bases and J by 7 bases. CDR3 length: 15 amino acids. CDR3 sequence reads: CASSPEDREKQPQHF. In nucleotides, the CDR3 is TGTGCCAGCAGTCCCGAGGACAGGGAGAAGCAGCCCCAGCATTTT.

This clonotype was recorded a few times. V gene TRBV12-5 combines with J gene TRBJ1-2, with D uncertain. Trimming pared 4 bases from V and 0 bases from J, leaving 6 bases between. The CDR3 spans 13 residues. The V gene's germline CDR1 is LGHNT and CDR2 FRNRAP. CDR3 residues: CASGWSSNYGYTF. CDR3 nucleotides: TGTGCTAGTGGTTGGTCCTCTAACTATGGCTACACCTTC.

This clonotype turned up a few times. The chain joins TRBV27 to TRBJ1-2, with 7 bases matching TRBD1. Trimming removed 6 bases from V and 6 bases from J; junction bases left unmatched: 7. CDR3 length equals 13 residues. The germline V gene encodes CDR1 MNHEY and CDR2 SMNVEV (reference sequence). The CDR3 sequence is CASSRQGGDGYTF. CDR3 nucleotides: TGTGCCAGCAGCCGACAGGGAGGAGATGGCTACACCTTC.

This clonotype was recorded many times. CDR3 region: CASSPRQGGGNTEAFF. CDR3 in DNA: TGTGCCAGCAGCCCCCGACAGGGAGGGGGAAACACTGAAGCTTTCTTT. V and J are TRBV3-1 and TRBJ1-1; the match to TRBD1 covers 7 bases. The CDR3 loop spans 16 amino acids. Germline CDR1 reads LGHDT; CDR2 reads YNNKEL (reference sequence). V shed 4 bases and J 2 bases; nucleotides not matched to a gene: 10.

This clonotype has a count of ten or more. The J gene is TRBJ2-1, the V gene TRBV7-8, with 7 bases aligning to TRBD2. The germline V gene has CDR1 SGHVS and CDR2 FQNEAQ. Germline trimming cut 1 base from V and 10 bases from J; bases unmatched to any gene: 4. This CDR3 is built from 13 residues. The CDR3 spells CASSLGEAGEQFF. The CDR3, as DNA: TGTGCCAGCAGCTTAGGGGAAGCGGGAGAGCAGTTCTTC. Full variable domain (rest looked up from reference TRBV7-8 and TRBJ2-1): GAGVSQSPRYKVAKRGQDVALRCDPISGHVSLFWYQQALGQGPEFLTYFQNEAQLDKSGLPSDRFFAERPEGSVSTLKIQRTQQEDSAVYLCASSLGEAGEQFFGPGTRLTVL.

There are many counts of this clonotype. J is TRBJ1-6 and V is TRBV7-2; TRBD1 aligns across 7 bases. The CDR3 runs 15 residues. Unmatched junction bases numbered 7, after V lost 5 bases and J lost 6 bases. Germline-derived CDR1 and CDR2 are SGHTA and FQGNSA. CDR3 DNA: TGTGCCAGCAGCGTAGGGACAGTATTTAATTCACCCCTCCACTTT. Translated, it gives CASSVGTVFNSPLHF.